This T cell receptor beta chain is drawn from a study of low-dose radiotherapy and immunotherapy resistance in tumors. Study-level background: On cycle 1 day 1, patients started four cycles of oral aspirin 300 mg daily.

Time point described: before trial treatment. Donors, who were enrolled in a single-arm phase I dose-escalation trial, received nivolumab, ipilimumab, aspirin, low-dose cyclophosphamide and low-dose radiotherapy. Alpha and beta chains were covered, as first-strand cDNA relied on TRAV- and TRBV-specific primers. TCR amplification ran roughly 21 PCR cycles using constant-region and V-primer adapter primers. TCRdb re-derived calls from the reads in MiXCR, one entry per CDR3 protein. The sample contains about 39,000 distinct CDR3 sequences, 30% to 35% of which appear only once. This clonotype was seen ten or more times. V lost 0 bases and J lost 0, with 6 bases in between. This CDR3 has 15 amino acids. Per the germline V gene, CDR1 is SGHRS and CDR2 is YFSETQ.

This clonotype was sampled from a male donor with gallbladder cancer. Specimen: PBMCs, collected before treatment. V is TRBV5-1 and J is TRBJ2-2; D is ambiguous. The CDR3 coding sequence is TGCGCCAGCAGCTTGGGGCCTCCGAACACCGGGGAGCTGTTTTTT. Translation gives CASSLGPPNTGELFF.